The text below deals with one T cell receptor beta chain. Its antigen is as yet unknown. TCRdb keeps only in-frame clones here, not all; method: immunoSEQ multiplex PCR. The table has 55,000 to 70,000 clones, roughly 83% seen once. These data are taken from a study of OX40 agonist ivuxolimab in advanced cancers. Study-level findings and limits: Among T cells, CD8+ cells averaged more expanded clones than CD4+ cells. CD4+ and CD8+ blood T cells expanded clonally by week 6 at 0.1 to 3.0 mg/kg.

Germline CDR1 SGHTA, CDR2 FQGNSA. The germline V and J ends were trimmed by 0 bases and 7 bases, with 7 bases remaining between them. The CDR3 loop spans 12 amino acids. The rearrangement uses TRBV7-2 and TRBJ2-7; D uncertain. The material was CD4+ or CD8+ T cells sorted from blood, obtained in a trial of the OX40 agonist ivuxolimab. This TCR came from an adult with an advanced solid tumor such as melanoma, head and neck, liver or kidney cancer. In DNA, the CDR3 is TGTGCCAGCAGCTTAGCCGCCAGGGAGCAGTACTTC. This sequence encodes CASSLAAREQYF.